This TCR beta chain was observed in a study of T cell responses to AZD1222 COVID-19 vaccine. Study context: Second-dose recipients at about 4 or about 12 weeks were treated as one pooled group. Study-level findings and limits: Most donors were white British and more were female, and clonal diversity was possibly underestimated. Along spike, vaccine-associated CD4 TCRs were found throughout, with dominance at 160-218 and 743-854.

Notes on this clone: Its cognate antigen is unknown.

Clones were read by immunoSEQ multiplex PCR, and TCRdb kept only the in-frame ones, dropping some. This table has tens of thousands of clones, under 90% appearing once. V was cut by 2 bases and J by 1 base, with 7 bases left in between. Looked up from germline, CDR1 is WNHNN and CDR2 is SYGVQD (reference sequence). The CDR3 contains 14 residues. This TCR was recovered from an adult in good health. This chain uses TRBV10-1 with TRBJ2-3; D might be TRBD2 (5 bases). The starting material was peripheral blood, obtained on day 0 of AZD1222 vaccination. The CDR3 DNA sequence: TGCGCCAGCAGTGAGCGGGGTGGCACAGATACGCAGTATTTT. This sequence encodes CASSERGGTDTQYF.